Sequencing of this TCR beta chain was carried out in a study of blood T cell repertoires in COVID-19. Study overall: Sites across the United States, Italy and Spain contributed samples from acute and convalescent COVID-19. Sources were T cells, B-cell-depleted T cells, or PBMCs; the material itself was cDNA or gDNA.

Followed longitudinally, the Seattle patients had been enrolled during active infection. Original processing notes: Estimation of nucleated cell counts was performed using reference gene primer amplification. Assay used: immunoSEQ multiplex PCR; TCRdb lists only in-frame clones, some missing. That table gives V, J and clone size, and the DNA gave D and trimming. The repertoire holds about 200,000 clones, about 85% seen once, with around 1% in the top ten. The CDR3 is made up of 17 amino acids. The V and J ends lost 4 bases and 2 bases, in that order; junction bases with no gene match: 7. The germline gives CDR1 MDHEN, CDR2 SYDVKM.

Sequencing input: peripheral blood. The receptor was isolated from a man aged 55 to 70 with COVID-19, enrolled during active disease. The rearrangement uses TRBV28 and TRBJ1-5, with 11 bases fitting TRBD1. The CDR3 DNA is TGTGCCAGCAGTTCCCTAGGGACAGGGGGTGGCAATCAGCCCCAGCATTTT. It is translated as CASSSLGTGGGNQPQHF.